Here is one T cell receptor beta chain with its context. Sequencing was performed with immunoSEQ multiplex PCR; in TCRdb, only in-frame clones are kept and a portion is missing. The sample holds over 30,000 clones, 70% to 90% seen once. This sample is drawn from a study of blood T cell repertoires in COVID-19. Study overall: Acute and convalescent COVID-19 samples came from the United States, Italy and Spain.

CDR3 size: 19 residues. V gave up 0 bases and J gave up 3 bases; unmatched junction bases: 13. The germline V gene has CDR1 LGHDT and CDR2 YNNKEL (reference sequence). This TCR derives from a man aged 70-80 years with acute or convalescent COVID-19. Material: peripheral blood. V and J are TRBV3-1 (or the pseudogene TRBV3-2) and TRBJ2-7, with 11 nucleotides matching TRBD2. CDR3 residues: CASSQDLLAGAPRLYEQYF. The CDR3 coding sequence is TGTGCCAGCAGCCAAGATTTACTAGCGGGGGCGCCCCGGCTCTACGAGCAGTACTTC.